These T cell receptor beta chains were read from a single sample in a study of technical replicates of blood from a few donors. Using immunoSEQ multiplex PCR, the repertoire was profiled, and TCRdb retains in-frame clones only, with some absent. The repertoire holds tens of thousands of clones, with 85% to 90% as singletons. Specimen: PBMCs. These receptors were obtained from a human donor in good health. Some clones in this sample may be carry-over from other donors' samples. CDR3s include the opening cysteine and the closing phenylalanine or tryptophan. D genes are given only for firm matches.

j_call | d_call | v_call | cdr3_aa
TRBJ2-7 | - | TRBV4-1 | CASSPYVNYEQYF
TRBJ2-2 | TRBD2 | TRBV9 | CASSLSGNGGELFF
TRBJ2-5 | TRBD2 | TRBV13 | CASSLEGTSETQYF
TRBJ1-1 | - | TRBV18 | CASSLKNLQIEAFF
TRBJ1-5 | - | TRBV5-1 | CASRTDGGSNQPQHF
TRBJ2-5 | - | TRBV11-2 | CASSLEDPVRETQYF
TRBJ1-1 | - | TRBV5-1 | CASSLAVGAGEAFF
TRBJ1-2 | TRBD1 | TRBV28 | CASSQPGQGAWGYTF
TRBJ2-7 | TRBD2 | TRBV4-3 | CASSQVVSGGGEQYF
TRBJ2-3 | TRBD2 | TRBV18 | CASSPETSGRGTQYF
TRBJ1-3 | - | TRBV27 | CASSLTGSSGNTIYF
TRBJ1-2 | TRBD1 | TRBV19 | CASRETGGGYGYTF
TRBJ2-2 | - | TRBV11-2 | CASSPTRVAAGELFF
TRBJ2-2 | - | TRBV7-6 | CASSLAQGENTGELFF
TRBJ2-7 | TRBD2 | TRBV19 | CASSPFGGGSHEQYF
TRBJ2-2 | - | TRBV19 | CASSRTNTNTGELFF
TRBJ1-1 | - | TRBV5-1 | CASSPLGGLNTEAFF